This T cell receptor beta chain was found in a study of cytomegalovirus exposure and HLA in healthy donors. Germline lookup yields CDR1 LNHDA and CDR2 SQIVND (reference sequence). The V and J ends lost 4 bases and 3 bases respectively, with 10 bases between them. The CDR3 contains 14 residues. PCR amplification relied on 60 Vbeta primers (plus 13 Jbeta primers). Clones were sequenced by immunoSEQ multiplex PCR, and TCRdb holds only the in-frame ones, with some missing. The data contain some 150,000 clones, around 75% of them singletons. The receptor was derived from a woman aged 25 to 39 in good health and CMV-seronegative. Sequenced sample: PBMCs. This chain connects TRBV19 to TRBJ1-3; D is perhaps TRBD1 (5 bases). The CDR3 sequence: CASSTRGSGNTIYF. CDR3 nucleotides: TGTGCCAGTAGTACTCGGGGGAGTGGAAACACCATATATTTT.